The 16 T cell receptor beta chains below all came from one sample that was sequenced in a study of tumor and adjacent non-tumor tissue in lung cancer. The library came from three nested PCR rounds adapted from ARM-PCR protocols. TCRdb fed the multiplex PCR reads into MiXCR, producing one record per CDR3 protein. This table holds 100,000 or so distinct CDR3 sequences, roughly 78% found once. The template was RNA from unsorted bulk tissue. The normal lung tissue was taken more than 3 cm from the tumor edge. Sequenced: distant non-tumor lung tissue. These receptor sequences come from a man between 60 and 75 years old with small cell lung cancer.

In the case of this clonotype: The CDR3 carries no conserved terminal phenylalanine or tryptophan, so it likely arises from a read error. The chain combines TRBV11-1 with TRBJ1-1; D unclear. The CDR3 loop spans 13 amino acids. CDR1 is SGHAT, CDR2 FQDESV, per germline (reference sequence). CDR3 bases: TGTGCTAGCAGCTCGGAGGGAAACACTGAAGCTTTCATT. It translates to CASSSEGNTEAFI.

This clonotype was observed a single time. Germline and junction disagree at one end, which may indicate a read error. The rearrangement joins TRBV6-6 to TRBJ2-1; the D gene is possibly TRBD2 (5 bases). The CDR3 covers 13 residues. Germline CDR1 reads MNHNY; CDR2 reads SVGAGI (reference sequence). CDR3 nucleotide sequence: TGTGCCTGCAGTTGGGCGGACGGGGATGAGCACTTCTTC. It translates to CACSWADGDEHFF.

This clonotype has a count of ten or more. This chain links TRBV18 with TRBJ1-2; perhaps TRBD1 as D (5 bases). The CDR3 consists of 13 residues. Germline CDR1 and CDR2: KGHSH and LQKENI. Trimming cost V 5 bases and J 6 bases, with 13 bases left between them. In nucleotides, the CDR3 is TGTGCCAGCTCAGCCCAGGCCAGGGATGGCTACACCTTC. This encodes CASSAQARDGYTF.

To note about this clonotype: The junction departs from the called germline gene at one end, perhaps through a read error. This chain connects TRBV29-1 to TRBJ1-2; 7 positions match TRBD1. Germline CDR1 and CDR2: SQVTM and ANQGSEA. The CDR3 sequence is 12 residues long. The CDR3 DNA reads TGCAGCGTCAGTGGGGACAGCTATGACTACACCTTC. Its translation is CSVSGDSYDYTF.

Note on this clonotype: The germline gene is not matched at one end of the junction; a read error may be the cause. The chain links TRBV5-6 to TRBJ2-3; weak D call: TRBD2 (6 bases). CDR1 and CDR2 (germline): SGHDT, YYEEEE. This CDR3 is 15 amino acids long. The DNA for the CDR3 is TGTGCCAGTAGCTTGGAAGGAGCGGGCAAAGATACGCAGTATTTT. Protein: CASSLEGAGKDTQYF. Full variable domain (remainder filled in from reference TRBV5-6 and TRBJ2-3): DAGVTQSPTHLIKTRGQQVTLRCSPKSGHDTVSWYQQALGQGPQFIFQYYEEEERQRGNFPDRFSGHQFPNYSSELNVNALLLGDSALYLCASSLEGAGKDTQYFGPGTRLTVL.

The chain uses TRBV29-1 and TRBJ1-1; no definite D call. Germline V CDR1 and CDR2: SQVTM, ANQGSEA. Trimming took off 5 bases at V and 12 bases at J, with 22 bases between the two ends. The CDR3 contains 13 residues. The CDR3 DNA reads TGCAGCGTTAAAGGACCCATGAACACCGCAACTTTCTTT. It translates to CSVKGPMNTATFF. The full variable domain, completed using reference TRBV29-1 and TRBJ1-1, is SAVISQKPSRDICQRGTSLTIQCQVDSQVTMMFWYRQQPGQSLTLIATANQGSEATYESGFVIDKFPISRPNLTFSTLTVSNMSPEDSSIYLCSVKGPMNTATFFGQGTRLTVV.

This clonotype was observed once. The CDR3 region has the DNA TGTGCCAGCAGTTTATTCGGCCAGAAGGGTGAAGCTTTCTTT. Its translation: CASSLFGQKGEAFF. V gene TRBV6-5 combines with J gene TRBJ1-1; D is ambiguous. Trimming removed 4 bases from V and 7 bases from J, with 16 bases in between. The CDR3 length is 14 residues. Germline CDR1 reads MNHEY; CDR2 reads SVGAGI.

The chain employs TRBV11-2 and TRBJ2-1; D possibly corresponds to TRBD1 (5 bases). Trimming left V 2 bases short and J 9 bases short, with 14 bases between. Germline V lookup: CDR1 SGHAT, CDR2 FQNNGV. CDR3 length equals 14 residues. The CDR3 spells CASSLRAGLIEQFF. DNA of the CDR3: TGTGCCAGCAGCTTAAGGGCAGGGTTGATTGAGCAGTTCTTC.

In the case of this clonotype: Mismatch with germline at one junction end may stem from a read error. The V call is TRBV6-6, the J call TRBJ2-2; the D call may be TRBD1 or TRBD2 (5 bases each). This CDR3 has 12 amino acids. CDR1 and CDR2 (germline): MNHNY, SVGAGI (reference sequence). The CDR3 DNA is TGTGTCAGCAGCCCCGGGACCGGGGAGCTATTTTTT. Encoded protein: CVSSPGTGELFF.

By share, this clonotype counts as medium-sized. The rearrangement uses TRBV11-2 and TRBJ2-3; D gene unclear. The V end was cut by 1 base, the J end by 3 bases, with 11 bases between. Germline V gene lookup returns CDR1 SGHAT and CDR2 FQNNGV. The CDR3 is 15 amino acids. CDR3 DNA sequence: TGTGCCAGCAGCTTAGGTGGGCTTGGTACAGATACGCAGTATTTT. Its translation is CASSLGGLGTDTQYF.

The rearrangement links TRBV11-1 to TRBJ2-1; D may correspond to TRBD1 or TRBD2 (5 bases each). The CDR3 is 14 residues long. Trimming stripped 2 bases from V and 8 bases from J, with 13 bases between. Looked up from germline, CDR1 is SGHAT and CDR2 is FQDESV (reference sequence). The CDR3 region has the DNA TGTGCCAGCAGCTTAAGAGGGGACCGGTATGAGCAGTTCTTC. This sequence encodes CASSLRGDRYEQFF.

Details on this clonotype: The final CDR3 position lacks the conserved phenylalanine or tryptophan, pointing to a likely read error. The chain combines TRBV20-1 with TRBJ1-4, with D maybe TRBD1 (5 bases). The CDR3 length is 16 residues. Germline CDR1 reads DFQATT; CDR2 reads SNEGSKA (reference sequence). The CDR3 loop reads CSVRAGTAATNEKLFL. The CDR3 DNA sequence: TGCAGTGTTAGAGCTGGGACGGCGGCAACTAATGAAAAACTGTTTCTT.

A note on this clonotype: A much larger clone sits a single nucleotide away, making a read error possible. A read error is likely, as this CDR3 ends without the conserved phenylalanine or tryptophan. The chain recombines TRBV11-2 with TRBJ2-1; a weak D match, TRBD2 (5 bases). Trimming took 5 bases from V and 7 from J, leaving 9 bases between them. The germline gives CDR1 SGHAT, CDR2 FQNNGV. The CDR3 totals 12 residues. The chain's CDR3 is CASSPGGNEQFV. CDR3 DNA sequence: TGTGCCAGCAGCCCGGGCGGGAATGAGCAGTTCGTC.

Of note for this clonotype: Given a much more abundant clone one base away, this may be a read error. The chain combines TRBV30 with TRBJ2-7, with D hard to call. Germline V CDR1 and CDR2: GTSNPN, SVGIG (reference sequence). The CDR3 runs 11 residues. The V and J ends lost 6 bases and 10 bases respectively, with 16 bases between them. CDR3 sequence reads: CACTKGPYQYV. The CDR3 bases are TGTGCCTGTACGAAGGGTCCGTATCAGTACGTC.

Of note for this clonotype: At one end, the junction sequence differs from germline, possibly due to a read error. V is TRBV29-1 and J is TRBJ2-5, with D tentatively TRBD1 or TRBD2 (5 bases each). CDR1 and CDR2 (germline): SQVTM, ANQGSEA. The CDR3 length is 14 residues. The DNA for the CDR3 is TGCTGCGTTCAGGGACCCGGAAAGGGAGAGACCCAGTACTTC. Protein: CCVQGPGKGETQYF.

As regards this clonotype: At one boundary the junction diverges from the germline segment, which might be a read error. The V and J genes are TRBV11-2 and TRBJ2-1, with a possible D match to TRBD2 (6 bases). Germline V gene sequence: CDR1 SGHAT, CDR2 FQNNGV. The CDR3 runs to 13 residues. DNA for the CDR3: TGTGCCAGCATCTTAGAGGCAGCGGGCCTGAAGATCTTC. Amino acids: CASILEAAGLKIF.